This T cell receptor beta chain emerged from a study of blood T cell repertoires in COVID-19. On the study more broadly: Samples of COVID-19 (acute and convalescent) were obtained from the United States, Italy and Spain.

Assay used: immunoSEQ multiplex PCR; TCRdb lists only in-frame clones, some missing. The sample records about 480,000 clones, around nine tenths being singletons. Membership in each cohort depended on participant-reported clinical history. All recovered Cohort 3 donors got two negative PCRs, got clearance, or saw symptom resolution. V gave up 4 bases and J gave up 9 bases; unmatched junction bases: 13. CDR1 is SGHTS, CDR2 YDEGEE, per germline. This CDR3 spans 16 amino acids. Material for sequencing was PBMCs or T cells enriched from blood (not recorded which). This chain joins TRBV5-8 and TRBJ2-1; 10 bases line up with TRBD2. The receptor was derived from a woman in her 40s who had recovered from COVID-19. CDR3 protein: CASSRLGGLATVEQFF. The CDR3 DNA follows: TGTGCCAGCAGCCGTTTAGGGGGACTAGCGACCGTTGAGCAGTTCTTC. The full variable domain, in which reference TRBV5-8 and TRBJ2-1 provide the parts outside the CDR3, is EAGVTQSPTHLIKTRGQQATLRCSPISGHTSVYWYQQALGLGLQFLLWYDEGEERNRGNFPPRFSGRQFPNYSSELNVNALELEDSALYLCASSRLGGLATVEQFFGPGTRLTVL.